Here is one TCR beta chain with its context. Its specificity is not known. This sample was taken from a study of response to subunit inactivated influenza vaccine. General study results and limits: Each seasonal flu vaccination may recruit only limited new T cells, authors suggested.

TCRdb ran MiXCR on the RT-PCR reads and lists one entry per CDR3 protein. The sample includes about 700,000 distinct CDR3 sequences, approximately 14% of them seen just once. Per the germline V gene, CDR1 is SGHKS and CDR2 is YYEKEE (reference sequence). The V end was cut by 4 bases, the J end by 8 bases, with 12 bases between. CDR3 size: 13 residues. This chain links TRBV5-5 with TRBJ2-2; no definite D call. Sequences were derived from PBMCs from blood, sampled less than 13 days after vaccination. The receptor was derived from a man aged 50 to 59 who received an inactivated influenza vaccine. CDR3 DNA sequence: TGTGCCAGCAGCCTCATGGGTGGGGGGGAGCTGTTTTTT. This gives the protein CASSLMGGGELFF. Based on the CDR3 plus reference TRBV5-5 and TRBJ2-2, the full variable domain is DAGVTQSPTHLIKTRGQQVTLRCSPISGHKSVSWYQQVLGQGPQFIFQYYEKEERGRGNFPDRFSARQFPNYSSELNVNALLLGDSALYLCASSLMGGGELFFGEGSRLTVL.